Below, 20 T cell receptor beta chains from the same sample are listed, as sequenced in a study of T cell responses to AZD1222 COVID-19 vaccine. Repertoires were generated with immunoSEQ multiplex PCR, while TCRdb's copy carries only in-frame clones and drops some. The sample contains 120,000 to 150,000 clones, about 90% of which appear only once. Sample: peripheral blood, taken on day 0 of MenACWY control vaccination. The origin of the receptors is an adult in good health.

The chain carries TRBV6-5 and TRBJ1-2; no reliable D call. V shed 6 bases and J shed 5 bases, with 4 bases lying between them. Germline loops: CDR1 MNHEY, CDR2 SVGAGI. This CDR3 region has 10 residues. The CDR3, as DNA: TGTGCCAGCAGCGTATATGGCTACACCTTC. Encoded protein: CASSVYGYTF.

The chain combines TRBV3-1 (or the pseudogene TRBV3-2) with TRBJ2-1; 9 bases align to TRBD2. This CDR3 comprises 16 residues. V was pared by 3 bases and J by 7 bases, with 10 bases of the junction left unmatched. Per germline, CDR1 LGHDT and CDR2 YNNKEL (reference sequence). As DNA, the CDR3 is TGTGCCAGCAGCCAGGCCATTAGCGGGGGTTGGAATGAGCAGTTCTTC. This codes for CASSQAISGGWNEQFF.

This chain joins TRBV13 and TRBJ1-2; 12 bases align to TRBD1. With V trimmed by 5 bases and J by 4 bases, 14 bases remained unmatched. From germline, CDR1 is PRHDT and CDR2 FYEKMQ (reference sequence). The CDR3 is 18 amino acids. Here the CDR3 DNA reads TGTGCCAGCAGCCTTAGTTTGGGACAGGGGGCGCGTGGCTATGGCTACACCTTC. It codes for CASSLSLGQGARGYGYTF.

CDR3 in DNA: TGTGCCAGCAGCTTAGAGGCTAGCGGGAAAGAGCAGTTCTTC. Translation gives CASSLEASGKEQFF. The J gene is TRBJ2-1, the V gene TRBV6-4; 9 nucleotides match TRBD2. Germline V gene sequence: CDR1 MRHNA, CDR2 SNTAGT. The CDR3 covers 14 residues. V was clipped by 6 bases and J by 10 bases; unmatched bases: 10.

This chain connects TRBV9 to TRBJ2-5; 8 bases fit TRBD2. The CDR3 consists of 14 residues. V gave up 3 bases and J gave up 1 base; unmatched junction bases: 2. Germline lookup yields CDR1 SGDLS and CDR2 YYNGEE. CDR3 loop: CASSGTSGQETQYF. The CDR3 DNA follows: TGTGCCAGCAGCGGAACTAGCGGCCAAGAGACCCAGTACTTC.

The genes are TRBV7-9 and TRBJ2-5, with 7 bases matching TRBD1. J gave up 4 bases and V 1 base, and 6 bases lay outside the gene matches. The CDR3 consists of 15 residues. CDR1 and CDR2 (germline): SEHNR, FQNEAQ (reference sequence). CDR3 in DNA: TGTGCCAGCAGCTTAGTCGACAGGGTGGGAGAGACCCAGTACTTC. Amino acid sequence: CASSLVDRVGETQYF.

The V gene is TRBV4-1, the J gene TRBJ2-1, with 11 bases identical to TRBD2. Germline lookup yields CDR1 MGHRA and CDR2 YSYEKL. Trimming cost V 6 bases and J 2 bases; bases outside gene matches: 6. The CDR3 covers 16 residues. The DNA of the CDR3 is TGCGCCAGCAGGACGACTAGCGGGACCCCCTACAATGAGCAGTTCTTC. Amino acid sequence: CASRTTSGTPYNEQFF.

J is TRBJ2-7 and V is TRBV5-4, with D possibly matching TRBD1 (6 bases). CDR3 length: 14 residues. The germline V gene has CDR1 SGHNT and CDR2 YYREEE (reference sequence). Trimming took 4 bases from V and 2 from J, leaving 13 bases between them. The CDR3 DNA sequence: TGTGCCAGCAGCCGTGACAGGTGGACCTACGAGCAGTACTTC. Translating gives CASSRDRWTYEQYF.

The chain uses TRBV6-1 and TRBJ1-5, with 7 nucleotides matching TRBD1. This CDR3 spans 17 amino acids. Germline CDR1 and CDR2: MNHNS and SASEGT. The ends lost 4 bases at V and 0 bases at J; junction bases unmatched: 9. The CDR3 DNA reads as TGTGCCAGCAGTGTGCTGGACAGGCCAAATAGCAATCAGCCCCAGCATTTT. Translation: CASSVLDRPNSNQPQHF.

The rearrangement links TRBV11-2 to TRBJ1-4; TRBD1 aligns across 7 bases. Trimming cost V 5 bases and J 3 bases; bases outside gene matches: 9. Germline values: CDR1 SGHAT, CDR2 FQNNGV. This CDR3 has 16 amino acids. The CDR3 here is CASSPRPGGANEKLFF. Here the CDR3 DNA reads TGTGCCAGCAGCCCAAGACCAGGGGGGGCTAATGAAAAACTGTTTTTT.

The chain carries TRBV7-3 and TRBJ2-7, with unresolved D. V lost 5 bases and J 0 bases, leaving 14 bases between the germline ends. The germline V gene encodes CDR1 SGHTA and CDR2 FQGTGA. The CDR3 extends over 15 amino acids. The DNA of the CDR3 is TGTGCCAGCAGCCCTGTTGGTGAGAGCTCCTACGAGCAGTACTTC. This codes for CASSPVGESSYEQYF.

The chain joins TRBV7-9 to TRBJ2-7; TRBD2 agrees at 7 bases. The CDR3 length is 16 residues. Germline assignment: CDR1 SEHNR and CDR2 FQNEAQ (reference sequence). V shed 1 base and J 3 bases; nucleotides not matched to a gene: 9. CDR3 loop: CASSLGWGGNNYEQYF. CDR3 DNA sequence: TGTGCCAGCAGCTTAGGATGGGGGGGAAACAACTACGAGCAGTACTTC.

The chain uses TRBV20-1 and TRBJ1-5, with 7 bases that match TRBD1. The CDR3 is 14 residues long. Germline V gene sequence: CDR1 DFQATT, CDR2 SNEGSKA (reference sequence). V shed 3 bases, J shed 7 bases, and the junction held 9 bases outside the gene matches. CDR3 region: CSASPIQGRQPQHF. The DNA of the CDR3 is TGCAGTGCTAGTCCCATACAGGGGCGGCAGCCCCAGCATTTT.

The V and J genes are TRBV4-1 and TRBJ2-1; no reliable D call. V lost 3 bases and J 0 bases, leaving 9 bases between the germline ends. The V gene's germline CDR1 is MGHRA and CDR2 YSYEKL. The CDR3 runs to 15 residues. The CDR3 reads CASSQGSSSYNEQFF. For the CDR3, the DNA is TGCGCCAGCAGCCAGGGGTCGAGCTCCTACAATGAGCAGTTCTTC.

A note on this clone: The identical CDR3 is also encoded by other nucleotide sequences in the sample. This chain connects TRBV2 to TRBJ1-5; D is possibly TRBD1 (5 bases). V shed 3 bases and J shed 6 bases, with 9 bases lying between them. Germline CDR1 is SNHLY and CDR2 is FYNNEI. This CDR3 has 13 residues. The CDR3 sequence: CASSEGGGQPQHF. CDR3 DNA sequence: TGTGCCAGCAGTGAGGGGGGGGGTCAGCCCCAGCATTTT.

This clone appeared a single time. The chain links TRBV6-5 to TRBJ1-2; 7 nucleotides agree with TRBD1. The J segment lost 4 bases and the V segment lost 2 bases, leaving 7 bases of the junction unmatched. The CDR3 consists of 15 residues. CDR1 and CDR2 (germline): MNHEY, SVGAGI. The CDR3 region has the DNA TGTGCCAGCAGTTACCAAGGGGGGACAGTCTATGGCTACACCTTC. Protein product: CASSYQGGTVYGYTF.

The chain is built from TRBV30 and TRBJ1-4; D is uncertain. There are 13 residues in the CDR3. CDR1 is GTSNPN, CDR2 SVGIG, per germline (reference sequence). The V end lost 2 bases, the J end lost 10 bases, and 14 bases lay between the germline ends. The CDR3 here is CAWSTYSGRKLFF. DNA for the CDR3: TGTGCCTGGAGTACTTATTCGGGTAGAAAACTGTTTTTT.

In this sample, this clone turned up once. J is TRBJ2-1 and V is TRBV3-1 (or the pseudogene TRBV3-2); 11 nucleotides match TRBD2. V was clipped by 5 bases and J by 4 bases; unmatched bases: 10. Germline assignment: CDR1 LGHDT and CDR2 YNNKEL (reference sequence). The CDR3 is 17 residues long. CDR3 nucleotide sequence: TGTGCCAGCAGCTGGGTTTCCGGGACTAGCGGTTACAATGAGCAGTTCTTC. Encoded protein: CASSWVSGTSGYNEQFF.

The chain uses TRBV6-2 or TRBV6-3 and TRBJ1-6; no reliable D call. In germline, CDR1 is MNHEY, CDR2 SVGEGT. Trimming left V 0 bases short and J 4 bases short, with 7 bases between. This CDR3 comprises 15 residues. CDR3 amino acids: CASSYSILYNSPLHF. Written as DNA, the CDR3 is TGTGCCAGCAGTTACTCCATATTGTATAATTCACCCCTCCACTTT.

The chain is built from TRBV7-9 and TRBJ2-7; 7 bases match TRBD1. Germline values: CDR1 SEHNR, CDR2 FQNEAQ (reference sequence). The V gene end was trimmed by 6 bases and the J gene end by 5 bases; junction bases not matched to a gene: 10. The CDR3 has 14 amino acids. CDR3 amino acids: CASSHAGGKDEQYF. The CDR3 DNA reads TGTGCCAGCAGTCACGCAGGGGGTAAGGACGAGCAGTACTTC.